What follows is one T cell receptor beta chain and its context. The antigen remains undetermined. This sample is part of a study of CXCR3-negative and CXCR3-positive naive CD8 T cells. General study results and limits: More hydrophobic TRB CDR3s occurred in CXCR3-positive than in CXCR3-negative naive cells.

All TRB cDNA libraries came from 5' RACE performed with UMI labels. After re-calling the 5' RACE reads, TCRdb lists one entry per CDR3 protein, DNA absent. The specimen's table records 150,000 to 180,000 distinct CDR3 sequences. This CDR3 is built from 14 residues. Germline CDR1 SQVTM, CDR2 ANQGSEA. The sequencing sample was made of naive CXCR3+ CD8+ T cells from blood. Subset here: CD45RO-CCR7+CD27+CD95- naive CD8+ T cells expressing CXCR3 (TNR3+). This receptor was identified in a human donor in good health. Some clones in this sample may be carry-over from other donors' samples. V is TRBV29-1 and J is TRBJ2-7; TCRdb picks TRBD1, but there is no DNA to check that call. This chain's CDR3 is CSVDERGHGLEQYF.